This T cell receptor (beta chain) is from a study of blood T cell repertoires in COVID-19. Turning to the study itself: Acute and convalescent COVID-19 specimens originated in the United States, Italy and Spain. In each case, the material was cDNA or gDNA derived from T cells, B-cell-depleted T cells, or PBMCs.

The V gene end was trimmed by 6 bases and the J gene end by 8 bases; junction bases not matched to a gene: 10. The germline V gene encodes CDR1 LGHDT and CDR2 YNNKEL (reference sequence). This CDR3 region has 15 residues. In the authors' methods: Reference gene primer amplification gave estimated nucleated cell counts. Clones were sequenced by immunoSEQ multiplex PCR, and TCRdb holds only the in-frame ones, with some missing. D and trimming come from the DNA, and the V and J calls and clone size come from that table. Of about 180,000 clones listed, over 75% were seen once; the top ten hold around 3%.

The specimen sequenced was peripheral blood. The clonotype was recovered from a man aged 60 to 75 with acute or convalescent COVID-19. The chain joins TRBV3-1 (or the pseudogene TRBV3-2) to TRBJ2-1; 10 bases agree with TRBD1. Here the CDR3 reads CASSFPGQGRDEQFF. The CDR3 DNA sequence: TGTGCCAGCAGTTTTCCGGGACAGGGGAGAGATGAGCAGTTCTTC.